The 20 T cell receptor beta chains presented below share a single source sample, sequenced in a study of T cell repertoires in cytomegalovirus infection. One entry per CDR3 protein results from TCRdb running MiXCR on the reads. The repertoire includes some 99,000 distinct CDR3 sequences, around 31% of them detected once, and roughly 81% sits in the top ten. What these receptors recognize is not known. The sample in question was CD8+ T cells from cultured PBMCs, obtained from culture after CMV antigen stimulation. The source is a human donor in good health (CMV status not recorded). Some clones in this sample may be carry-over from other donors' samples.

Only a few counts were recorded for this clonotype. The chain recombines TRBV6-5 with TRBJ1-1; perhaps TRBD1 as D (6 bases). The CDR3 spans 13 residues. Trimming pared 5 bases from V and 4 bases from J, leaving 11 bases between. The V gene's germline CDR1 is MNHEY and CDR2 SVGAGI. The DNA of the CDR3 is TGTGCCAGCAGTCAGGGGTTAGGCACTGAAGCTTTCTTT. Its protein product is CASSQGLGTEAFF.

This clonotype was counted many times. The gene calls are TRBV27 and TRBJ2-3, with 10 bases aligning to TRBD2. The length of the CDR3 is 17 residues. V gave up 4 bases and J gave up 4 bases; unmatched junction bases: 11. Germline V gives CDR1 MNHEY, CDR2 SMNVEV (reference sequence). CDR3 sequence: CASSSRPGLAYSDTQYF. The CDR3 DNA sequence: TGTGCCAGCAGTTCTCGACCGGGACTAGCGTATTCAGATACGCAGTATTTT.

Ten or more counts support this clonotype. V and J are TRBV7-9 and TRBJ1-3; a possible D gene is TRBD1 (5 bases). Trimming took 3 bases from V and 4 from J, leaving 13 bases between them. Per germline, CDR1 SEHNR and CDR2 FQNEAQ (reference sequence). This CDR3 comprises 15 residues. The CDR3 sequence: CASSFGTWTGNTIYF. The CDR3 DNA reads TGTGCCAGCAGCTTTGGAACCTGGACAGGAAACACCATATATTTT.

The chain is built from TRBV4-1 and TRBJ2-7; TRBD1 aligns across 9 bases. Germline trimming cut 6 bases from V and 4 bases from J; bases unmatched to any gene: 10. CDR3 length: 15 amino acids. Germline V lookup: CDR1 MGHRA, CDR2 YSYEKL. DNA for the CDR3: TGCGCCAGCAGTTACGCCGGGACAGGGATTTACGAGCAGTACTTC. This codes for CASSYAGTGIYEQYF.

Only a few counts were recorded for this clonotype. The chain couples TRBV9 to TRBJ2-3; no clear D. CDR3 size: 16 residues. Germline CDR1 is SGDLS and CDR2 is YYNGEE. The germline V and J ends were trimmed by 0 bases and 7 bases, with 18 bases remaining between them. The CDR3, as DNA: TGTGCCAGCAGCGTAGGGGTACCCGGTCACGGTTATACGCAGTATTTT. The encoded protein is CASSVGVPGHGYTQYF.

This chain links TRBV6-5 with TRBJ2-1; D is perhaps TRBD2 (6 bases). Germline values: CDR1 MNHEY, CDR2 SVGAGI. The CDR3 consists of 17 residues. V was trimmed by 6 bases and J by 4 bases, leaving 22 bases between them. The CDR3 DNA follows: TGTGCCAGCAGAGTGTCCTCCGGGAGCTACACTTACAATGAGCAGTTCTTC. It specifies CASRVSSGSYTYNEQFF.

Only a few counts were recorded for this clonotype. The rearrangement joins TRBV20-1 to TRBJ2-1, with D uncertain. Trimming took off 4 bases at V and 7 bases at J, with 8 bases between the two ends. The CDR3 has 11 residues. The germline V gene has CDR1 DFQATT and CDR2 SNEGSKA (reference sequence). The chain's CDR3 is CSAKVVNEQFF. In DNA form, the CDR3 reads TGCAGTGCTAAGGTCGTGAATGAGCAGTTCTTC.

This chain uses TRBV18 with TRBJ1-2, with D possibly TRBD1 on 5 matching bases. The CDR3 has 15 residues. Trimming pared 4 bases from V and 7 bases from J, leaving 19 bases between. Germline CDR1 is KGHSH and CDR2 is LQKENI. DNA of the CDR3: TGTGCCAGCTCACACGGGACGGCGGCTTTGAGTGGCTACACCTTC. Protein product: CASSHGTAALSGYTF. Together with reference TRBV18 and TRBJ1-2, the CDR3 gives the full variable domain: NAGVMQNPRHLVRRRGQEARLRCSPMKGHSHVYWYRQLPEEGLKFMVYLQKENIIDESGMPKERFSAEFPKEGPSILRIQQVVRGDSAAYFCASSHGTAALSGYTFGSGTRLTVV.

This chain connects TRBV7-8 to TRBJ2-1; no definite D call. The CDR3 runs to 18 residues. Per germline, CDR1 SGHVS and CDR2 FQNEAQ. V was cut by 1 base and J by 0 bases, with 16 bases left in between. CDR3 residues: CASSLGLSQSSSYNEQFF. CDR3 nucleotide sequence: TGTGCCAGCAGCTTAGGGTTGTCTCAGAGCAGCTCCTACAATGAGCAGTTCTTC.

The chain is built from TRBV6-6 and TRBJ1-5, with no clear D. CDR3 size: 13 residues. Trimming stripped 6 bases from V and 2 bases from J, with 8 bases between. The germline V gene has CDR1 MNHNY and CDR2 SVGAGI (reference sequence). CDR3 DNA sequence: TGTGCCAGCAGCCTCTTGGGCAATCAGCCCCAGCATTTT. It specifies CASSLLGNQPQHF.

The chain links TRBV19 to TRBJ2-5; TRBD1 matches at 7 bases. Looked up from germline, CDR1 is LNHDA and CDR2 is SQIVND (reference sequence). This CDR3 has 15 amino acids. V was pared by 5 bases and J by 5 bases, with 11 bases of the junction left unmatched. CDR3 nucleotide sequence: TGTGCCAGTAGTCCTATCACAGGGGCCCGGGAGACCCAGTACTTC. It specifies CASSPITGARETQYF.

This clonotype was counted a few times. The V and J genes are TRBV24-1 and TRBJ2-5; 11 positions agree with TRBD1. CDR3 length: 15 amino acids. Germline CDR1 reads KGHDR; CDR2 reads SFDVKD. The V segment lost 1 base and the J segment 5 bases; nucleotides outside the gene matches: 2. CDR3 region: CATSDFGTGGETQYF. The CDR3 DNA is TGTGCCACCAGTGATTTTGGGACAGGGGGGGAGACCCAGTACTTC.

CDR3 sequence reads: CASSLGPTHHEQYF. The DNA for the CDR3 is TGTGCCAGCAGCCTCGGGCCGACGCATCACGAGCAGTACTTC. The chain employs TRBV7-9 and TRBJ2-7, with D uncertain. Germline V CDR1 and CDR2: SEHNR, FQNEAQ (reference sequence). This CDR3 is 14 amino acids long. V was shortened by 5 bases and J by 5 bases, with 16 bases between the two germline ends.

CDR3 coding DNA: TGTGCCATCAGTGACTCGGGACAAGCCTACAATCAGCCCCAGCATTTT. Its protein product is CAISDSGQAYNQPQHF. This chain uses TRBV10-3 with TRBJ1-5; a weak D match, TRBD1 (6 bases). The CDR3 sequence is 16 residues long. Between the trimmed V and J ends, which lost 3 bases and 3 bases, there was a span of 15 bases. Germline V lookup: CDR1 ENHRY, CDR2 SYGVKD.

This clonotype has just a few counts. This chain joins TRBV12-3 or TRBV12-4 and TRBJ1-6; unclear D gene. The CDR3 length is 16 residues. Trimming stripped 6 bases from V and 7 bases from J, with 19 bases between. The CDR3 sequence is CASSNPLTIKNSPLHF. CDR3 coding DNA: TGTGCCAGCAGCAATCCCCTGACAATTAAAAATTCACCCCTCCACTTT.

This chain joins TRBV4-1 and TRBJ2-7; the D is unclear. The length of the CDR3 is 15 residues. V dropped 3 bases and J dropped 6 bases, with 18 bases sitting between them. Germline-derived CDR1 and CDR2 are MGHRA and YSYEKL. In nucleotides, the CDR3 is TGCGCCAGCAGCCATGGACCTAGGGCATCCCTCGAGCAGTACTTC. Protein sequence: CASSHGPRASLEQYF.

The chain has TRBV27 and TRBJ1-6; unclear D gene. The germline gives CDR1 MNHEY, CDR2 SMNVEV (reference sequence). The CDR3 totals 11 residues. V was trimmed by 8 bases and J by 10 bases, leaving 9 bases between them. CDR3 bases: TGTGCCAGCGGCCCATGGTCACCCCTCCACTTT. This encodes CASGPWSPLHF.

This clonotype was seen ten or more times. The CDR3 DNA is TGTGCCAGCAGCCCGGACAGGGAAAAACTGTTTTTT. Protein product: CASSPDREKLFF. This chain joins TRBV7-8 and TRBJ1-4; 7 nucleotides align to TRBD1. The CDR3 runs to 12 residues. Germline V lookup: CDR1 SGHVS, CDR2 FQNEAQ. V lost 5 bases to trimming and J lost 8 bases; unmatched junction nucleotides: 2.

This clonotype came up a few times. V is TRBV29-1 and J is TRBJ1-1; no definite D call. Trimming took 3 bases from V and 1 from J, leaving 6 bases between them. The CDR3 totals 12 residues. Germline V gene data show CDR1 as SQVTM and CDR2 as ANQGSEA. CDR3 coding DNA: TGCAGCGTTGACCCTACGAACACTGAAGCTTTCTTT. This sequence encodes CSVDPTNTEAFF.

This clonotype was counted between two and nine times. The chain joins TRBV19 to TRBJ1-5; D is unclear. Per the germline V gene, CDR1 is LNHDA and CDR2 is SQIVND (reference sequence). V lost 3 bases and J 0 bases, leaving 12 bases between the germline ends. The CDR3 covers 16 residues. This chain's CDR3 is CASSINGIYSNQPQHF. CDR3 DNA: TGTGCCAGTAGTATCAATGGGATTTATAGCAATCAGCCCCAGCATTTT. The full variable domain, in which reference TRBV19 and TRBJ1-5 provide the parts outside the CDR3, is DGGITQSPKYLFRKEGQNVTLSCEQNLNHDAMYWYRQDPGQGLRLIYYSQIVNDFQKGDIAEGYSVSREKKESFPLTVTSAQKNPTAFYLCASSINGIYSNQPQHFGDGTRLSIL.